This T cell receptor (beta chain) derives from a study of blood T cell repertoires in COVID-19. Overall study context: Nucleic acid was either cDNA or gDNA, and it came from T cells, B-cell-depleted T cells, or PBMCs.

Participants, about 18 to 90 years old, spanned under 30 US areas. Someone with COVID-19 had been met by exposed participants within 2 weeks before study entry. This CDR3 comprises 14 residues. Germline CDR1 is SGHDN and CDR2 is FVKESK. The trim removed 6 bases at V and 6 bases at J, leaving 8 bases unmatched. Original data processing: Estimation of nucleated cell counts relied on the amplification of reference gene primers. The method was immunoSEQ multiplex PCR; TCRdb's version includes in-frame clones alone and lacks a portion of them. V, J and clone size derive from that table, while D and trimming were established from the DNA sequence. The table shows roughly 280,000 clones, with 91% occurring only once.

Sequenced material: PBMCs or T cells enriched from blood (not recorded which). The source is a man aged 35-49 years who had been exposed to COVID-19. This sequence joins TRBV14 and TRBJ1-3, with TRBD1 matching over 7 bases. The CDR3 region has the DNA TGTGCCAGCAGGAAACAGGGGACCCTAAACACCATATATTTT. Translated: CASRKQGTLNTIYF.